This TCR beta chain derives from a study of cytomegalovirus exposure and HLA in healthy donors. Study in general: Unique TCRs numbering roughly 85 million, obtained from HLA-typed donors, made up an early data release. Study results and caveats: Analysis was performed later, and it showed HLA-associated TCR beta chains to be more clonally expanded than equally common others. Most TCR beta V segments were productive about 90% or about 30% of the time in an earlier analysis.

It was with 60 Vbeta and 13 Jbeta primers that the PCR ran. The table came from immunoSEQ multiplex PCR; TCRdb's copy has only in-frame clones and leaves some out. The sample shows 95,000 to 100,000 clones, roughly 70% of them seen only once. With regard to this clone: As yet, its antigen is unknown.

The V gene lost 10 bases and the J gene lost 3 bases, with 13 bases spanning the gap. This CDR3 has 13 residues. Germline loops: CDR1 SGHTA, CDR2 FQGNSA. Material: PBMCs. The receptor was isolated from a man aged 50 or older in good health and CMV-seronegative. This chain joins TRBV7-2 and TRBJ1-5; a possible D gene is TRBD1 (6 bases). CDR3 residues: CATGGASNQPQHF. The CDR3 DNA follows: TGTGCCACCGGGGGGGCCTCCAATCAGCCCCAGCATTTT.